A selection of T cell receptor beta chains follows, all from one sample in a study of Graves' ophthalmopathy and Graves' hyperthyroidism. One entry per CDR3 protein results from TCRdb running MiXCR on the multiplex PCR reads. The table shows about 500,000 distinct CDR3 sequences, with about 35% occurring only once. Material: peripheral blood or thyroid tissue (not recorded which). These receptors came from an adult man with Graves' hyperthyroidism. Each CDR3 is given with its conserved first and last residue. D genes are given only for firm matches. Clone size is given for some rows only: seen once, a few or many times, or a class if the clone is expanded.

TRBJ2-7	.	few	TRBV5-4	CASSRVGRNEQYF	TGTGCCAGCAGTCGTGTCGGGCGCAACGAGCAGTACTTC
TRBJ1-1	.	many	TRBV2	CAGTGNTEAFF	TGTGCCGGAACAGGGAACACTGAAGCTTTCTTT
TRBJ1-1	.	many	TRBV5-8	CASSLRLQGNTEAFF	TGTGCCAGCAGCTTGAGGTTGCAGGGGAACACTGAAGCTTTCTTT
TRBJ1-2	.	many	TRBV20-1	CSASGGGGYGYTF	TGCAGTGCTAGTGGAGGGGGAGGCTATGGCTACACCTTC
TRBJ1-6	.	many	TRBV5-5	CATRTAYNSPLHF	TGTGCCACCCGGACAGCTTATAATTCACCCCTCCACTTT
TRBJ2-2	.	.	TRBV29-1	CSGMTGELFF	TGCAGCGGGATGACCGGGGAGCTGTTTTTT
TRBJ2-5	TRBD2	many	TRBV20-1	CRAGGSGAETQYF	TGCAGGGCCGGGGGGTCTGGGGCAGAGACCCAGTACTTC
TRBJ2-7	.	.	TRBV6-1	CASSEEAQGSYEQYF	TGTGCCAGCAGTGAAGAGGCCCAGGGCTCCTACGAGCAGTACTTC
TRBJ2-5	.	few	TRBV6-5	CASSYAGQETRYF	TGTGCCAGCAGTTACGCGGGACAAGAGACCCGGTACTTC
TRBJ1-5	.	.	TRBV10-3	CAISMGQPQHF	TGTGCCATCAGTATGGGACAGCCCCAGCATTTT
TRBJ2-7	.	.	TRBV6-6	CASSHRDYNEQYF	TGTGCCAGCAGTCACAGGGACTACAATGAGCAGTACTTC
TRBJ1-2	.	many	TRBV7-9	CASSSQPRGGYTF	TGTGCCAGCAGCTCCCAACCCAGGGGTGGCTACACCTTC
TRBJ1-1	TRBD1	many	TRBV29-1	CSVLRGATEAFF	TGCAGCGTGCTCAGGGGGGCAACTGAAGCTTTCTTT
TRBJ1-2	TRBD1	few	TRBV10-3	CASLINRDRAYGYTF	TGTGCCAGCCTAATTAACCGGGACAGGGCCTATGGCTACACCTTC
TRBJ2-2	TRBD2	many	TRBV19	CASSLAGGHNTGELFF	TGTGCCAGTAGTCTAGCGGGGGGCCACAACACCGGGGAGCTGTTTTTT
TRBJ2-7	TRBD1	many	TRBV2	CASGQGRREQYF	TGTGCCAGCGGACAGGGACGTCGCGAGCAGTACTTC
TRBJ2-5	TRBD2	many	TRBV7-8	CASSGSGRAVETQYF	TGTGCCAGCAGCGGTAGCGGGAGGGCCGTGGAGACCCAGTACTTC
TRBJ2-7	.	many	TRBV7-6	CASSLEGSSSYEQYF	TGTGCCAGCAGCTTAGAGGGGTCCAGCTCCTACGAGCAGTACTTC
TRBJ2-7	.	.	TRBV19	CASSLLGIGYEQYF	TGTGCCAGTAGTCTGCTGGGGATCGGCTACGAGCAGTACTTC
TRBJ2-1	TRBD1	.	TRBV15	CATSRPGQVYNEQFF	TGTGCCACCAGCAGACCCGGACAGGTATACAATGAGCAGTTCTTC
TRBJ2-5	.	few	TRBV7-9	CASSLVRGVETQYF	TGTGCCAGCAGCTTAGTAAGGGGTGTGGAGACCCAGTACTTC
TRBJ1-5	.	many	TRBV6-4	CASRVDSNQPQHF	TGTGCCAGCAGGGTCGATAGCAATCAGCCCCAGCATTTT
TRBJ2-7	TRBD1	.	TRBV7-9	CASSSRDRGDYKQYF	TGTGCCAGCAGCTCTCGGGACAGGGGGGACTACAAGCAGTACTTC
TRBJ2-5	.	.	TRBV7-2	CASSTRVAGETQYF	TGTGCCAGCAGCACAAGAGTGGCGGGAGAGACCCAGTACTTC
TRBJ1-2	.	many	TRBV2	CASSESSYYGYTF	TGTGCCAGCAGTGAGTCTTCCTACTATGGCTACACCTTC
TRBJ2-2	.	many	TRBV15	CATSRTVNTGELFF	TGTGCCACCAGCAGGACAGTGAACACCGGGGAGCTGTTTTTT
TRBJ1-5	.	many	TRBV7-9	CASSLSGNPNQPQHF	TGTGCCAGCAGCCTCTCCGGGAACCCAAATCAGCCCCAGCATTTT
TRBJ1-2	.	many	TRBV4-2	CASSQGSGQSYGYTF	TGTGCCAGCAGCCAAGGGTCAGGGCAGAGCTATGGCTACACCTTC
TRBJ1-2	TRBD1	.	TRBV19	CVSREDRGNTF	TGTGTCAGTAGAGAGGACAGGGGAAACACCTTC
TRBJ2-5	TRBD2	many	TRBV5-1	CASSESGTTQETQYF	TGCGCCAGCAGCGAATCCGGGACTACCCAAGAGACCCAGTACTTC
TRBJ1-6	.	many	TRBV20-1	CSASLYNSPLHF	TGCAGTGCTAGTCTTTATAATTCACCCCTCCACTTT
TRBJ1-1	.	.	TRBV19	CASSAQRNTEAFF	TGTGCCAGTAGTGCACAAAGGAACACTGAAGCTTTCTTT
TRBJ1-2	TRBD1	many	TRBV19	CASSMTGGNNYGYTF	TGTGCCAGTAGTATGACAGGGGGGAATAACTATGGCTACACCTTC
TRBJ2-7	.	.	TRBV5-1	CASSLVSQPYEQYF	TGCGCCAGCAGCTTGGTTTCCCAGCCCTACGAGCAGTACTTC
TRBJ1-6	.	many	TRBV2	CASRREMNSPLHF	TGTGCCAGCAGGAGGGAGATGAATTCACCCCTCCACTTT
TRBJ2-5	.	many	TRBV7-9	CASSFGFQSYQETQYF	TGTGCCAGCAGCTTTGGGTTCCAGTCTTACCAAGAGACCCAGTACTTC
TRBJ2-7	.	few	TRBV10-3	CASSYSGTEQYF	TGTGCCAGCAGTTACTCGGGAACCGAGCAGTACTTC
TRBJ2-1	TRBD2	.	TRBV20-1	CSAATLAGGQPEQFF	TGCAGTGCTGCCACACTAGCGGGAGGTCAGCCTGAGCAGTTCTTC
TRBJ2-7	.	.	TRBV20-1	CSALEGSSYEQYF	TGCAGTGCCCTAGAGGGATCCTCCTACGAGCAGTACTTC
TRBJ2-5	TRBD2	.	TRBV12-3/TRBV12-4	CASQAGGRILQETQYF	TGTGCCAGCCAGGCGGGGGGGCGGATACTCCAAGAGACCCAGTACTTC
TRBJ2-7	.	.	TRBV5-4	CASSLGRGEQYF	TGTGCCAGCAGCTTGGGACGAGGTGAGCAGTACTTC
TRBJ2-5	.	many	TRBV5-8	CASSLNRDTQETQYF	TGTGCCAGCAGCTTAAACCGGGACACCCAAGAGACCCAGTACTTC
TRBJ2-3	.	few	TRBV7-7	CASSPSALTDTQYF	TGTGCTAGCAGCCCCAGCGCATTGACAGATACGCAGTATTTT
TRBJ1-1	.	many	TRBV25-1	CASSESHSMNTEAFF	TGTGCCAGCAGTGAATCCCACAGCATGAACACTGAAGCTTTCTTT
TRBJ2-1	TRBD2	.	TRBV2	CASRGTSGRSSDEQFF	TGTGCCAGCAGGGGGACTAGCGGGAGATCAAGCGATGAGCAGTTCTTC
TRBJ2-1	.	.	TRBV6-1	CASSGGPNEQFF	TGTGCCAGCAGTGGGGGTCCGAATGAGCAGTTCTTC
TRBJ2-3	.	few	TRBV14	CASSQRLFPDTDTQYF	TGTGCCAGCAGCCAACGACTATTCCCCGACACGGATACGCAGTATTTT
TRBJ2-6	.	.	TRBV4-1	CASSQGATAGANVLTF	TGCGCCAGCAGCCAAGGGGCCACCGCTGGGGCCAACGTCCTGACTTTC
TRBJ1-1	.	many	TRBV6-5	CASRSERNTEAFF	TGTGCCAGCAGGTCTGAAAGGAACACTGAAGCTTTCTTT
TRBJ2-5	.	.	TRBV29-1	CSVERLAAGETQYF	TGCAGCGTTGAGAGGCTAGCTGCCGGGGAGACCCAGTACTTC
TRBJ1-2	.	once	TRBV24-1	CATSDVPTSAYGYTF	TGTGCCACCAGTGATGTCCCGACTTCGGCGTATGGCTACACCTTC
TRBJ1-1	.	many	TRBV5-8	CASRPTDSTEAFF	TGTGCCAGCAGGCCGACAGACAGCACTGAAGCTTTCTTT
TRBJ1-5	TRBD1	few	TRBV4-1	CASSLGTGATVGNQPQHF	TGCGCCAGCAGCCTGGGGACAGGGGCGACGGTGGGCAATCAGCCCCAGCATTTT
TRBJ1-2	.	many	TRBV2	CASSEQLANYGYTF	TGTGCCAGCAGTGAACAGCTAGCTAACTATGGCTACACCTTC